The 30 T cell receptor beta chains given below trace back to one sample, sequenced in a study of T cell responses to AZD1222 COVID-19 vaccine. Clones were sequenced by immunoSEQ multiplex PCR, and TCRdb holds only the in-frame ones, with some missing. The sample lists about 140,000 clones; 90% to 95% were seen once. The sequences come from peripheral blood, collected on day 0 of AZD1222 vaccination. The receptors here all came from an adult in good health.

The chain combines TRBV7-3 with TRBJ1-2; 8 bases map to TRBD1. The V and J ends lost 4 bases and 8 bases, in that order; junction bases with no gene match: 6. The CDR3 spans 13 residues. Germline CDR1 reads SGHTA; CDR2 reads FQGTGA. The CDR3 loop is CASSSPTGEGYTF. As DNA, the CDR3 is TGTGCCAGCAGCTCCCCGACAGGGGAGGGCTACACCTTC.

The chain recombines TRBV12-3 or TRBV12-4 with TRBJ2-1; tentative D call: TRBD2 (6 bases). The CDR3 covers 13 residues. The V end was cut by 6 bases, the J end by 8 bases, with 14 bases between. CDR3 nucleotide sequence: TGTGCCAGCAGGACCACTAGCAGCTATGAGCAGTTCTTC. Its protein is CASRTTSSYEQFF.

The V call is TRBV10-3, the J call TRBJ2-5, with 15 bases lining up with TRBD2. V dropped 6 bases and J dropped 0; count of bases not matched to a gene: 2. CDR3 size: 16 residues. Germline V lookup: CDR1 ENHRY, CDR2 SYGVKD. The DNA of the CDR3 is TGTGCCATCAGGGGGACTAGCGGGGGGTACCAAGAGACCCAGTACTTC. Protein: CAIRGTSGGYQETQYF.

The gene calls are TRBV21-1 and TRBJ1-2; TRBD1 is taken as the D call from the table, unchecked against the DNA. TRBV21-1 is a pseudogene. The CDR3 spans 17 residues. The CDR3 here is CASSKVRANQGDYGYTF. The DNA for the CDR3 is TGTGCCAGCAGCAAAGTAAGGGCAAATCAGGGGGACTATGGCTACACCTTC.

The chain carries TRBV27 and TRBJ2-5; 7 positions match TRBD2. Looked up from germline, CDR1 is MNHEY and CDR2 is SMNVEV (reference sequence). V lost 4 bases, J lost 0 bases, and 5 bases stayed unmatched. This CDR3 is 15 amino acids long. The CDR3 loop is CASSSSSGHQETQYF. CDR3 coding DNA: TGTGCCAGCAGTTCGTCTAGCGGACACCAAGAGACCCAGTACTTC.

The chain is built from TRBV3-1 (or the pseudogene TRBV3-2) and TRBJ1-2, with a tentative D call TRBD1 (5 bases). The germline gives CDR1 LGHDT, CDR2 YNNKEL (reference sequence). The V and J ends lost 4 bases and 4 bases respectively, with 28 bases between them. CDR3 length: 19 residues. CDR3 sequence: CASSPFNLRQLLLGYGYTF. The CDR3 bases are TGTGCCAGCAGCCCCTTCAACCTCAGACAGCTCCTCCTGGGCTATGGCTACACCTTC.

This CDR3 reads CSASTGGPAYNEQFF. CDR3 nucleotide sequence: TGCAGTGCTAGTACGGGAGGGCCCGCCTACAATGAGCAGTTCTTC. V is TRBV20-1 and J is TRBJ2-1, with 8 positions matching TRBD2. V was clipped by 3 bases and J by 2 bases; unmatched bases: 6. CDR1 DFQATT and CDR2 SNEGSKA come from the germline V gene (reference sequence). The CDR3 sequence is 15 residues long.

CDR3 DNA sequence: TGTGCCAGTAGTGTCCGGGACCCCCAACGGAGTGAAGCTTTCTTT. Residues: CASSVRDPQRSEAFF. This chain connects TRBV19 to TRBJ1-1, with a weak D call TRBD1 (5 bases). Germline V gives CDR1 LNHDA, CDR2 SQIVND (reference sequence). This CDR3 has 15 residues. V was pared by 5 bases and J by 7 bases, with 20 bases between.

The chain joins TRBV5-5 to TRBJ1-3; D remains unclear. CDR1 is SGHKS, CDR2 YYEKEE, per germline (reference sequence). This CDR3 has 12 amino acids. Trimming took off 7 bases at V and 0 bases at J, with 5 bases between the two ends. CDR3 DNA sequence: TGTGCCAGCTGGAGCTCTGGAAACACCATATATTTT. It is translated as CASWSSGNTIYF.

This clone was seen only once. The chain links TRBV2 to TRBJ1-2, with D unresolved. From germline, CDR1 is SNHLY and CDR2 FYNNEI. V lost 7 bases and J 3 bases, leaving 12 bases between the germline ends. This CDR3 spans 13 amino acids. CDR3 coding DNA: TGTGCCAGCAAAGTAACGATCCACTATGGCTACACCTTC. Amino acids: CASKVTIHYGYTF.

V is TRBV19 and J is TRBJ1-1, with D perhaps matching TRBD1 (6 bases). V shed 7 bases and J shed 4 bases, with 22 bases lying between them. This CDR3 has 16 amino acids. CDR1 and CDR2 (germline): LNHDA, SQIVND (reference sequence). CDR3 amino acids: CASTPLGLGGGTEAFF. Here the CDR3 DNA reads TGTGCCAGTACCCCTCTGGGGCTAGGGGGTGGCACTGAAGCTTTCTTT.

The gene calls are TRBV12-3 or TRBV12-4 and TRBJ1-4; no firm D call. CDR3 size: 13 residues. The ends were cut back, 6 bases at V and 8 bases at J, with 13 bases in the middle. The CDR3, as DNA: TGTGCCAGCAGCGACGGGGTGGGGGAAAAACTGTTTTTT. Translation gives CASSDGVGEKLFF.

The chain joins TRBV19 to TRBJ1-5; unclear D gene. The CDR3 sequence is 15 residues long. V was pared by 9 bases and J by 2 bases, with 17 bases between. Looked up from germline, CDR1 is LNHDA and CDR2 is SQIVND (reference sequence). CDR3 region: CASEPGREGNQPQHF. Written as DNA, the CDR3 is TGTGCCAGCGAGCCCGGTAGGGAGGGCAATCAGCCCCAGCATTTT.

This rearrangement joins TRBV19 to TRBJ1-5; 7 nucleotides line up with TRBD1. There are 15 residues in the CDR3. The germline V gene encodes CDR1 LNHDA and CDR2 SQIVND (reference sequence). Losses at the gene ends were 4 bases for V and 5 bases for J; bases not matched to a gene: 8. The CDR3 coding sequence is TGTGCCAGTAGTACTGTACAGGGGACAGATCAGCCCCAGCATTTT. Protein: CASSTVQGTDQPQHF.

The rearrangement uses TRBV7-9 and TRBJ1-2; no reliable D call. CDR3 length: 13 residues. The germline V and J ends were trimmed by 8 bases and 5 bases, with 15 bases remaining between them. CDR1 and CDR2 from the germline V gene are SEHNR and FQNEAQ (reference sequence). CDR3 protein: CASSQSSLYGYTF. The CDR3 bases are TGTGCCAGCTCCCAAAGTTCACTATATGGCTACACCTTC. Based on the CDR3 plus reference TRBV7-9 and TRBJ1-2, the full variable domain is DTGVSQNPRHKITKRGQNVTFRCDPISEHNRLYWYRQTLGQGPEFLTYFQNEAQLEKSRLLSDRFSAERPKGSFSTLEIQRTEQGDSAMYLCASSQSSLYGYTFGSGTRLTVV.

The gene calls are TRBV6-2 or TRBV6-3 and TRBJ2-7; 8 positions agree with TRBD2. Germline CDR1 MNHEY, CDR2 SVGEGT. The CDR3 contains 15 residues. The trim removed 5 bases at V and 3 bases at J, leaving 9 bases unmatched. The chain's CDR3 is CASSAAGGTYYEQYF. CDR3 coding DNA: TGTGCCAGCAGTGCCGCGGGAGGTACCTACTACGAGCAGTACTTC.

The genes are TRBV4-3 and TRBJ2-2; 9 positions agree with TRBD2. The CDR3 contains 18 residues. CDR1 LGHNA and CDR2 YSLEER come from the germline V gene. Unmatched junction bases numbered 10, after V lost 4 bases and J lost 1 base. Here the CDR3 DNA reads TGCGCCAGCAGCCCAACACGGACTAGCGCGAGGAACACCGGGGAGCTGTTTTTT. Its protein is CASSPTRTSARNTGELFF.

The rearrangement links TRBV4-3 to TRBJ2-1; D is undetermined. This CDR3 is 16 amino acids long. The V end was cut by 0 bases, the J end by 4 bases, with 13 bases between. CDR1 and CDR2 from the germline V gene are LGHNA and YSLEER. CDR3: CASSQETRLPYNEQFF. The CDR3, as DNA: TGCGCCAGCAGCCAAGAGACCAGGTTGCCTTACAATGAGCAGTTCTTC.

This chain links TRBV7-9 with TRBJ2-5; D uncertain. Germline CDR1 is SEHNR and CDR2 is FQNEAQ (reference sequence). V was shortened by 3 bases and J by 3 bases, with 8 bases between the two germline ends. The CDR3 runs to 13 residues. The CDR3 loop reads CASSLPPKETQYF. The CDR3 DNA sequence: TGTGCCAGCAGCTTGCCGCCCAAAGAGACCCAGTACTTC. Drawing the rest from reference TRBV7-9 and TRBJ2-5, the complete variable domain is DTGVSQNPRHKITKRGQNVTFRCDPISEHNRLYWYRQTLGQGPEFLTYFQNEAQLEKSRLLSDRFSAERPKGSFSTLEIQRTEQGDSAMYLCASSLPPKETQYFGPGTRLLVL.

V usage is TRBV20-1 and J usage is TRBJ1-1, with TRBD1 as a possible D gene (5 bases). Trimming took off 3 bases at V and 7 bases at J, with 15 bases between the two ends. The germline V gene has CDR1 DFQATT and CDR2 SNEGSKA (reference sequence). The CDR3 is 13 residues long. In DNA form, the CDR3 reads TGCAGTGCTAGTCTCTGGGGTAGGGGTGAAGCTTTCTTT. Residues: CSASLWGRGEAFF.

CDR3 protein: CASSEALREQYF. CDR3 DNA: TGTGCCAGCAGTGAAGCGCTACGGGAGCAGTACTTC. The chain recombines TRBV6-1 with TRBJ2-7; D remains unclear. Trimming removed 0 bases from V and 7 bases from J, with 7 bases in between. CDR3 length equals 12 residues. Germline V gene sequence: CDR1 MNHNS, CDR2 SASEGT.

V gene TRBV21-1 combines with J gene TRBJ1-6. TRBV21-1 is deemed a pseudogene. This CDR3 spans 15 amino acids. In nucleotides, the CDR3 is TGTGCCAGCAGCAAACTGAAACAAAACGGTTCACCCCTCCACTTT. Its translation is CASSKLKQNGSPLHF.

The DNA of the CDR3 is TGTGCCAGCAGCCAAATCCTCCTACAGGGTAACACTGAAGCTTTCTTT. Translating gives CASSQILLQGNTEAFF. The genes are TRBV6-2 or TRBV6-3 and TRBJ1-1, with D possibly being TRBD1 (6 bases). This CDR3 region has 16 residues. Germline V gene sequence: CDR1 MNHEY, CDR2 SVGEGT. The V gene lost 6 bases and the J gene lost 2 bases, with 19 bases spanning the gap.

The V call is TRBV7-2, the J call TRBJ2-7, with TRBD2 matching 7 bases. This CDR3 has 13 amino acids. Germline CDR1 reads SGHTA; CDR2 reads FQGNSA. Trimming cost V 5 bases and J 4 bases; bases outside gene matches: 5. The CDR3 nucleotides are TGTGCCAGCAGCCTTCGGGGGGATTACGAGCAGTACTTC. It translates to CASSLRGDYEQYF.

This chain connects TRBV5-1 to TRBJ2-1; TRBD2 agrees at 12 bases. The CDR3 covers 18 residues. V lost 1 base, J lost 4 bases, and 9 bases stayed unmatched. Germline V CDR1 and CDR2: SGHRS, YFSETQ. CDR3 nucleotide sequence: TGCGCCAGCAGCTTGAGACTAGCGGGGGATAGGGGGTACAATGAGCAGTTCTTC. Residues: CASSLRLAGDRGYNEQFF.

The rearrangement joins TRBV5-6 to TRBJ2-2; 8 bases are a match to TRBD1. This CDR3 comprises 15 residues. Germline V gene lookup returns CDR1 SGHDT and CDR2 YYEEEE. V was pared by 4 bases and J by 6 bases, with 8 bases of the junction left unmatched. CDR3 sequence reads: CASSPGQGQSGELFF. CDR3 bases: TGTGCCAGCAGCCCCGGACAGGGTCAATCCGGGGAGCTGTTTTTT.

V and J are TRBV10-1 and TRBJ1-4; tentative D call: TRBD1 (5 bases). Germline V gives CDR1 WNHNN, CDR2 SYGVQD (reference sequence). This CDR3 region has 13 residues. The V and J ends lost 5 bases and 7 bases respectively, with 11 bases between them. CDR3 sequence: CASSPGRGEKLFF. CDR3 nucleotide sequence: TGCGCCAGCAGTCCGGGACGCGGTGAAAAACTGTTTTTT.

Written as DNA, the CDR3 is TGTGCCAGCAGTCGGGAGGGCCCTTTCAATGAGCAGTTCTTC. It specifies CASSREGPFNEQFF. V and J are TRBV7-9 and TRBJ2-1; 8 bases line up with TRBD2. CDR1 SEHNR and CDR2 FQNEAQ come from the germline V gene (reference sequence). Trimming at V came to 6 bases and at J to 6 bases, leaving 7 bases not matched to a gene. The CDR3 length is 14 residues. The complete variable domain, with remaining parts taken from reference TRBV7-9 and TRBJ2-1, reads DTGVSQNPRHKITKRGQNVTFRCDPISEHNRLYWYRQTLGQGPEFLTYFQNEAQLEKSRLLSDRFSAERPKGSFSTLEIQRTEQGDSAMYLCASSREGPFNEQFFGPGTRLTVL.

The chain recombines TRBV18 with TRBJ1-2; D is possibly TRBD1 (5 bases). Germline CDR1 and CDR2: KGHSH and LQKENI. The ends were cut back, 1 base at V and 3 bases at J, with 9 bases in the middle. The CDR3 is 14 amino acids. CDR3 protein: CASSPLGVDYGYTF. As DNA, the CDR3 is TGTGCCAGCTCACCACTGGGGGTTGACTATGGCTACACCTTC.

This clone has a handful of counts. The V gene is TRBV19, the J gene TRBJ1-1; D gene ambiguous. CDR3 size: 13 residues. V was clipped by 5 bases and J by 3 bases, with 10 bases between them. Germline CDR1 LNHDA, CDR2 SQIVND (reference sequence). The CDR3 nucleotides read TGTGCCAGTAGTCTTAAGGAAGACACTGAAGCTTTCTTT. It translates to CASSLKEDTEAFF.